Below, 18 T cell receptor beta chains from the same sample are listed, as sequenced in a study of cytomegalovirus exposure and HLA in healthy donors. It was with 60 Vbeta and 13 Jbeta primers that the PCR ran. Clones were sequenced by immunoSEQ multiplex PCR, and TCRdb holds only the in-frame ones, with some missing. This sample has around 99,000 clones, with about 80% found just once. The specimen was PBMCs. All receptors derive from a man aged 35 to 55 in good health and CMV-seronegative.

The V call is TRBV7-8, the J call TRBJ2-1, with TRBD2 matching over 7 bases. This CDR3 contains 15 residues. Germline values: CDR1 SGHVS, CDR2 FQNEAQ. The trim removed 3 bases at V and 2 bases at J, leaving 4 bases unmatched. Here the CDR3 reads CASSFLSGAYNEQFF. Here the CDR3 DNA reads TGTGCCAGCAGCTTCCTCAGCGGGGCCTACAATGAGCAGTTCTTC.

The chain recombines TRBV29-1 with TRBJ2-1, with D perhaps matching TRBD2 (6 bases). The CDR3 contains 16 residues. The germline V and J ends were trimmed by 4 bases and 1 base, with 17 bases remaining between them. In germline, CDR1 is SQVTM, CDR2 ANQGSEA. CDR3 nucleotide sequence: TGCAGCGTTGCTCGGGGAGGCCCTGAATCCTACAATGAGCAGTTCTTC. Encoded protein: CSVARGGPESYNEQFF.

This clone occurred a few times. This rearrangement joins TRBV10-3 to TRBJ2-5; D might be TRBD1 (7 bases). CDR3 length: 14 residues. Trimming left V 3 bases short and J 5 bases short, with 13 bases between. Per germline, CDR1 ENHRY and CDR2 SYGVKD. The CDR3 bases are TGTGCCATCAGTGATGGAGGGGGCGGGGAGACCCAGTACTTC. Protein sequence: CAISDGGGGETQYF.

The genes are TRBV10-1 and TRBJ1-1; D not resolved. Looked up from germline, CDR1 is WNHNN and CDR2 is SYGVQD (reference sequence). CDR3 size: 13 residues. V lost 5 bases to trimming and J lost 0 bases, with 7 bases between them. CDR3 sequence: CASSRLMNTEAFF. CDR3 nucleotides: TGCGCCAGCAGTCGGTTAATGAACACTGAAGCTTTCTTT.

The chain links TRBV19 to TRBJ2-7; TRBD1 agrees at 9 bases. V lost 5 bases and J lost 2; bases outside the gene matches: 4. The CDR3 has 14 residues. CDR1 is LNHDA, CDR2 SQIVND, per germline (reference sequence). CDR3 loop: CASSPRDRAYEQYF. The CDR3 DNA is TGTGCCAGTAGTCCGCGGGACAGGGCCTACGAGCAGTACTTC.

The chain uses TRBV5-1 and TRBJ2-3; D is undetermined. This CDR3 spans 13 amino acids. CDR1 SGHRS and CDR2 YFSETQ come from the germline V gene. V was clipped by 4 bases and J by 5 bases, with 11 bases between them. CDR3 region: CASSVTERDTQYF. The DNA for the CDR3 is TGCGCCAGCAGCGTGACGGAGAGAGATACGCAGTATTTT.

The CDR3 DNA sequence: TGTGCTAGTGGTCCCGGGTACAATGAGCAGTTCTTC. As protein: CASGPGYNEQFF. The rearrangement joins TRBV12-5 to TRBJ2-1, with unresolved D. Germline-derived CDR1 and CDR2 are LGHNT and FRNRAP. CDR3 length: 12 amino acids. The V and J ends lost 5 bases and 4 bases respectively, with 6 bases between them.

This clone was counted between two and nine times. This chain connects TRBV30 to TRBJ1-1; 7 nucleotides match TRBD1. The CDR3 covers 14 residues. Germline V gives CDR1 GTSNPN, CDR2 SVGIG (reference sequence). Trimming removed 0 bases from V and 6 bases from J; junction bases left unmatched: 7. CDR3 protein: CAWSVFLRGSEAFF. CDR3 nucleotide sequence: TGTGCCTGGAGTGTATTCCTCAGGGGGTCTGAAGCTTTCTTT.

This clone has just one count. V usage is TRBV6-4 and J usage is TRBJ1-2; TRBD1 agrees at 7 bases. The CDR3 is 12 residues long. V shed 8 bases and J 6 bases; nucleotides not matched to a gene: 6. Per germline, CDR1 MRHNA and CDR2 SNTAGT. CDR3 bases: TGTGCCAGCGGCCTCGGGACAGATGGCTACACCTTC. Its protein product is CASGLGTDGYTF.

The rearrangement links TRBV10-3 to TRBJ1-6, with D maybe TRBD1 (5 bases). Germline V gene sequence: CDR1 ENHRY, CDR2 SYGVKD. There are 13 residues in the CDR3. The CDR3 reads CAFAAGNNSPLHF. The CDR3 DNA reads TGTGCTTTCGCGGCAGGGAATAATTCACCCCTCCACTTT.

V is TRBV10-1 and J is TRBJ1-2; maybe TRBD1 (5 bases). The CDR3 sequence is 13 residues long. The V end was cut by 3 bases, the J end by 4 bases, with 9 bases between. Germline values: CDR1 WNHNN, CDR2 SYGVQD (reference sequence). This chain's CDR3 is CASSEQETYGYTF. For the CDR3, the DNA is TGCGCCAGCAGTGAACAGGAGACCTATGGCTACACCTTC.

The chain couples TRBV19 to TRBJ2-2; tentatively, D is TRBD1 (5 bases). The CDR3 sequence is 14 residues long. The germline gives CDR1 LNHDA, CDR2 SQIVND (reference sequence). Trimming took off 7 bases at V and 0 bases at J, with 9 bases between the two ends. The CDR3 loop is CASTPGSNTGELFF. CDR3 DNA: TGTGCCAGTACCCCAGGGTCGAACACCGGGGAGCTGTTTTTT.

This clone was recorded a few times. The genes are TRBV21-1 and TRBJ2-7; the table's D call TRBD1 went unverified against the DNA. TRBV21-1 is an annotated pseudogene. There are 16 residues in the CDR3. The CDR3, as DNA: TGTGCCAGCAGCAGTAGGGACAGGGGGTTCTCCTACGAGCAGTACTTC. It codes for CASSSRDRGFSYEQYF.

Here the CDR3 DNA reads TGTGCCAGCAGTGCACTCTGGGGAGCAGATACGCAGTATTTT. It specifies CASSALWGADTQYF. V usage is TRBV9 and J usage is TRBJ2-3; TRBD2 is a possible D gene (5 bases). The CDR3 has 14 residues. Germline V gives CDR1 SGDLS, CDR2 YYNGEE. Trimming shortened V by 5 bases and J by 4 bases, and 14 bases separated the two germline ends.

This clone was observed a few times. The chain combines TRBV5-4 with TRBJ1-2; D unresolved. Germline loops: CDR1 SGHNT, CDR2 YYREEE (reference sequence). The CDR3 sequence is 13 residues long. Trimming took off 4 bases at V and 4 bases at J, with 11 bases between the two ends. The CDR3 spells CASSIQSSYGYTF. DNA for the CDR3: TGTGCCAGCAGCATACAGAGTTCCTATGGCTACACCTTC.

The chain has TRBV11-3 and TRBJ2-1, with TRBD1 matching 9 bases. V lost 4 bases to trimming and J lost 4 bases; unmatched junction nucleotides: 2. Germline V gives CDR1 SGHNT, CDR2 YENEEA. CDR3 length equals 14 residues. CDR3 region: CASSSGTGYNEQFF. The CDR3, as DNA: TGTGCCAGCAGCTCCGGGACAGGGTACAATGAGCAGTTCTTC. The full variable domain, its missing parts supplied by reference TRBV11-3 and TRBJ2-1, is EAGVVQSPRYKIIEKKQPVAFWCNPISGHNTLYWYLQNLGQGPELLIRYENEEAVDDSQLPKDRFSAERLKGVDSTLKIQPAELGDSAVYLCASSSGTGYNEQFFGPGTRLTVL.

The rearrangement links TRBV30 to TRBJ2-7, with TRBD2 matching over 11 bases. The CDR3 has 13 residues. Germline values: CDR1 GTSNPN, CDR2 SVGIG (reference sequence). Trimming at V came to 6 bases and at J to 0 bases, leaving 1 base not matched to a gene. CDR3 DNA sequence: TGTGCCTGCGGGACTAGCGGCTCCTACGAGCAGTACTTC. Its translation: CACGTSGSYEQYF.

This clone was picked up a small number of times. V gene TRBV14 combines with J gene TRBJ1-2; D remains ambiguous. The germline V and J ends were trimmed by 0 bases and 6 bases, with 8 bases remaining between them. In germline, CDR1 is SGHDN, CDR2 FVKESK. The CDR3 loop spans 13 amino acids. The CDR3 bases are TGTGCCAGCAGCCAAGATTACAGCCATGGCTACACCTTC. Translating it yields CASSQDYSHGYTF.